This T cell receptor (beta chain) was recorded in a study of TIL therapy for anti-PD-1-resistant metastatic lung cancer. The immunoSEQ assay was v3. Sequenced by immunoSEQ multiplex PCR; TCRdb stores in-frame clones only, minus some. Of about 6,400 clones listed, about 67% are singletons. The time point here: pre-treatment sample, taken before nivolumab and TIL therapy. Most excised metastases sampled were pleural nodules or supraclavicular lymph nodes. Germline V CDR1 and CDR2: SGHTA, FQGTGA. The ends lost 5 bases at V and 7 bases at J; junction bases unmatched: 10. CDR3 size: 16 residues. The chain is built from TRBV7-3 and TRBJ2-1; 11 bases are a match to TRBD2. The source was tumor tissue, collected at baseline. This sequence originates from a person aged 25 to 85 with non-small cell lung cancer. CDR3 in amino acids: CASSPNSGRALNEQFF. The CDR3 bases are TGTGCCAGCAGCCCCAATAGCGGGAGGGCCCTGAATGAGCAGTTCTTC. Based on the CDR3 plus reference TRBV7-3 and TRBJ2-1, the full variable domain is GAGVSQTPSNKVTEKGKYVELRCDPISGHTALYWYRQSLGQGPEFLIYFQGTGAADDSGLPNDRFFAVRPEGSVSTLKIQRTERGDSAVYLCASSPNSGRALNEQFFGPGTRLTVL.